Sequencing of this TCR beta chain was carried out in a study of a mutant IDH1 vaccine in newly diagnosed glioma (dated by TCRdb to the early 2020s). Describing the broader study: Across visits V03 through V10, patients got a total of eight vaccinations, given in weeks 1, 3, 5, 7, 11, 15, 19 and 23. Vaccination was initiated 4-6 weeks after radiotherapy alone, or concurrently with temozolomide cycles in the chemotherapy-containing groups. Of the roughly 32 treated patients, about 62% were male and about 40% were female, and a mean age of roughly 41 years was recorded. Prior to enrollment, patients had been given standard therapy consisting of radiotherapy alone, temozolomide alone, or radiochemotherapy with temozolomide, with the combination given to most patients. Six visits were used for peripheral blood collection: V03 (baseline), V05, V07, V10, V12 and V13. For exploratory analyses, about 25 treated patients had longitudinal TCRB deep sequencing done wherever samples were available.

Comments on this clone: Its antigen remains unidentified. There are no base qualities to consult, and no much larger clone falls within one base.

The receptor library was made with the immunoSEQ multiplex PCR assay. Rearranged TCR beta chain sequences were amplified with the hsTCRB Kit following the manufacturer's protocol. Sequencing of TCRB libraries was carried out on an Illumina MiSeq. Per the original workflow: The kit vendor's proprietary platform handled demultiplexing, trimming and gene mapping. TCRdb limited this immuneACCESS table to in-frame rearrangements with V and J called. A share of clones is missing; checked studies link under half to unresolved V genes, and the rest is unexplained. V, J and clone size derive from that table, while D and trimming were established from the DNA sequence. The sample table records 57,000 or so clones; less than 85% of these occur just once. 3.6% of the sample comes from the top ten. The investigation overall reported the following: Availability determined which PBMC samples were chosen for TCRB deep sequencing. Across multiple MHC alleles, vaccine-induced immune responses were seen in 90% to 95% of patients. Pseudoprogression seemed to be unrelated to changes in the top peripheral T cell clonotypes found by TCRB sequencing. According to the authors, sample limitations meant that analyses of patient blood samples could not be reproduced.

The sample's time point label, in plain terms: week 11, during vaccination. A 20-mer mutant IDH1 peptide at 300 micrograms in Montanide made up each vaccine dose, which was injected subcutaneously together with topical imiquimod. Newly diagnosed WHO grade 3 or 4 IDH1-mutant astrocytomas showing loss of nuclear ATRX were present in the donors. The samples were drawn from NOA16, a multicentre, single-arm, open-label phase I trial in Germany that tested a mutant IDH1 peptide vaccine in humans for the first time. Genomic DNA for TCRB sequencing was extracted from EDTA blood using the DNeasy Blood and Tissue Kit. From its cysteine to its phenylalanine, the CDR3 spans 14 amino acids. The entry retains the CDR3 DNA only, 42 bases that are in frame from base 1. The germline V gene specifies SGHDT as CDR1 and YYEEEE as CDR2. Trimming takes 2 bases off V and 6 bases off J; junction bases not matched to a gene: 7.

The sequence links TRBV5-6 to TRBJ2-7; 8 nucleotides in the junction match TRBD1. The sample here was PBMCs, taken from a glioma patient whose treatment included an IDH1 peptide vaccine. The TCR sequence derives from a man aged 25 to 40 with glioma. The CDR3 protein: CASSFTRTGFEQYF. The DNA sequence follows: TGTGCCAGCAGCTTTACCAGGACAGGGTTCGAGCAGTACTTC. The reference TRBV5-6 and TRBJ2-7 proteins fill in what lies around the CDR3, so the full variable domain reads DAGVTQSPTHLIKTRGQQVTLRCSPKSGHDTVSWYQQALGQGPQFIFQYYEEEERQRGNFPDRFSGHQFPNYSSELNVNALLLGDSALYLCASSFTRTGFEQYFGPGTRLTVT.